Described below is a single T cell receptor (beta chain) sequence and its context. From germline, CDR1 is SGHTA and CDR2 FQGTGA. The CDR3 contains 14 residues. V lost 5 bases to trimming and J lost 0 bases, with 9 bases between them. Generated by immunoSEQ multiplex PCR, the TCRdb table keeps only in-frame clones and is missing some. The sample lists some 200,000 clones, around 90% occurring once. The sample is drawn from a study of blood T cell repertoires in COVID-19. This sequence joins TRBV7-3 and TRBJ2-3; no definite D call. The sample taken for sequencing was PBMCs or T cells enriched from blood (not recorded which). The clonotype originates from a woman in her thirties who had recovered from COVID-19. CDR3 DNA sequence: TGTGCCAGCAGCGCACTAACTAGCACAGATACGCAGTATTTT. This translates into CASSALTSTDTQYF.